Described below is a single T cell receptor beta chain sequence and its context. The authors' processing: Amplification from reference gene primers served as the basis for estimated nucleated cell counts. Method: immunoSEQ multiplex PCR; TCRdb's copy keeps in-frame clones and lacks some. Clonal size and the V and J genes are those of that table, whereas D and trimming came from the DNA. This table has about 230,000 clones, around 80% appearing once. The source of the sample is a study of blood T cell repertoires in COVID-19. Study-level background: Samples of COVID-19 (acute and convalescent) were obtained from the United States, Italy and Spain.

The sequenced sample consisted of peripheral blood. The TCR was taken from a woman between 40 and 50 years old who had recovered from COVID-19.

CDR3 sequence reads: CAWTPGQGNLKQYF. As DNA, the CDR3 is TGTGCCTGGACCCCGGGACAGGGTAACCTTAAGCAGTACTTC. The V gene is TRBV30, the J gene TRBJ2-7, with TRBD1 matching over 9 bases. The CDR3 contains 14 residues. After removal of 4 bases from V and 8 bases from J, the junction contained 12 bases not matched to a gene. Germline CDR1 is GTSNPN and CDR2 is SVGIG (reference sequence).